The next 20 T cell receptor beta chains were all read from a single sample in a study of cytomegalovirus exposure and HLA in healthy donors. PCR used 60 Vbeta primers and 13 Jbeta primers. Sequenced by immunoSEQ multiplex PCR; TCRdb stores in-frame clones only, minus some. The sample has some 130,000 clones, roughly two thirds seen once. Sequencing was carried out using PBMCs. Every receptor here comes from a man aged 30 to 45 in good health and CMV-seropositive.

This chain connects TRBV7-3 to TRBJ2-3; TRBD2 agrees at 8 bases. The V gene's germline CDR1 is SGHTA and CDR2 FQGTGA. V was clipped by 5 bases and J by 2 bases; unmatched bases: 3. This CDR3 has 14 residues. The CDR3 protein is CASSPGLATDTQYF. CDR3 coding DNA: TGTGCCAGCAGCCCCGGACTAGCCACAGATACGCAGTATTTT.

On this clone itself: Compared with germline, one end of the junction differs, possibly owing to a read error. CDR3: CASSPGTYEDF. The DNA for the CDR3 is TGTGCCAGCAGCCCGGGTACTTACGAGGACTTC. The V gene is TRBV7-8, the J gene TRBJ2-7; D remains ambiguous. This CDR3 comprises 11 residues. Germline loops: CDR1 SGHVS, CDR2 FQNEAQ.

This clone was picked up a small number of times. The chain recombines TRBV6-5 with TRBJ2-3, with 8 bases matching TRBD2. The CDR3 contains 16 residues. The V gene's germline CDR1 is MNHEY and CDR2 SVGAGI. After removal of 2 bases from V and 0 bases from J, the junction contained 4 bases not matched to a gene. The CDR3 DNA is TGTGCCAGCAGTTACGGGTTAGCGGGAAGCACAGATACGCAGTATTTT. Protein product: CASSYGLAGSTDTQYF.

The V gene is TRBV29-1, the J gene TRBJ1-2; 7 bases are shared with TRBD1. Trimming removed 5 bases from V and 4 bases from J; junction bases left unmatched: 10. Per the germline V gene, CDR1 is SQVTM and CDR2 is ANQGSEA. The CDR3 spans 14 residues. The CDR3 DNA follows: TGCAGCGTTACAGGGGCGACTGAAGGCTATGGCTACACCTTC. This sequence encodes CSVTGATEGYGYTF.

The chain links TRBV5-1 to TRBJ1-6; 9 bases are shared with TRBD1. The CDR3 runs 15 residues. V was clipped by 1 base and J by 9 bases; unmatched bases: 5. Germline V CDR1 and CDR2: SGHRS, YFSETQ. CDR3 loop: CASSLTGTGISPLHF. The CDR3 DNA reads as TGCGCCAGCAGCTTGACCGGGACAGGGATTTCACCCCTCCACTTT.

This clone was seen more than once but under ten times. The rearrangement uses TRBV25-1 and TRBJ1-4; TRBD1 might be the D (5 bases). CDR3 size: 15 residues. Germline V gene sequence: CDR1 MGHDK, CDR2 SYGVNS. V gave up 1 base and J gave up 5 bases, with 11 bases separating them. The CDR3 sequence is CASSEFGDSNEKLFF. DNA of the CDR3: TGTGCCAGCAGTGAATTCGGGGACTCCAATGAAAAACTGTTTTTT.

This chain links TRBV7-2 with TRBJ1-5; D ambiguous. This CDR3 contains 13 residues. Trimming shortened V by 6 bases and J by 7 bases, and 13 bases separated the two germline ends. The germline V gene encodes CDR1 SGHTA and CDR2 FQGNSA. CDR3 residues: CASRLAAEQPQHF. CDR3 in DNA: TGTGCCAGCAGACTCGCGGCTGAACAGCCCCAGCATTTT. Complete variable domain (other parts from reference TRBV7-2 and TRBJ1-5): GAGVSQSPSNKVTEKGKDVELRCDPISGHTALYWYRQSLGQGLEFLIYFQGNSAPDKSGLPSDRFSAERTGGSVSTLTIQRTQQEDSAVYLCASRLAAEQPQHFGDGTRLSIL.

The rearrangement joins TRBV5-1 to TRBJ2-5; 7 nucleotides match TRBD1. The germline V gene has CDR1 SGHRS and CDR2 YFSETQ. V lost 2 bases, J lost 5 bases, and 6 bases stayed unmatched. The length of the CDR3 is 14 residues. The CDR3 DNA reads TGCGCCAGCAGCTTTTACAGGGGAGAGGAGACCCAGTACTTC. Amino acids: CASSFYRGEETQYF.

The chain has TRBV27 and TRBJ2-7; weak D call: TRBD1 (6 bases). V lost 0 bases, J lost 9 bases, and 15 bases lay in between. Germline CDR1 and CDR2: MNHEY and SMNVEV (reference sequence). The CDR3 loop spans 14 amino acids. Here the CDR3 reads CASSLSRATGTQYF. CDR3 DNA sequence: TGTGCCAGCAGTTTATCTAGGGCCACAGGGACGCAGTACTTC.

This chain uses TRBV19 with TRBJ1-2; 8 bases agree with TRBD1. The CDR3 is made up of 15 amino acids. With 7 bases clipped from V and 5 bases from J, the junction kept 12 bases outside the gene matches. Germline assignment: CDR1 LNHDA and CDR2 SQIVND (reference sequence). CDR3 loop: CASTRARTGPYGYTF. In DNA, the CDR3 is TGTGCCAGTACACGGGCCCGGACAGGGCCTTATGGCTACACCTTC.

This chain uses TRBV4-2 with TRBJ2-5, with 10 bases lining up with TRBD2. The germline V gene has CDR1 LGHNA and CDR2 YNFKEQ. The CDR3 is 16 residues long. Trimming removed 4 bases from V and 1 base from J; junction bases left unmatched: 6. The CDR3 nucleotides are TGTGCCAGCAGCCCTTGGACTAGCGGACCCCAAGAGACCCAGTACTTC. Translation: CASSPWTSGPQETQYF.

In its sample, this clone was seen a few times. The chain recombines TRBV5-1 with TRBJ1-1; a weak D match, TRBD1 (5 bases). The CDR3 runs to 16 residues. Looked up from germline, CDR1 is SGHRS and CDR2 is YFSETQ. The germline V and J ends were trimmed by 0 bases and 1 base, with 13 bases remaining between them. The DNA of the CDR3 is TGCGCCAGCAGCTTGGGGCATGGGGGAGGGAACACTGAAGCTTTCTTT. It yields the protein CASSLGHGGGNTEAFF.

This chain connects TRBV6-5 to TRBJ2-1, with D perhaps matching TRBD2 (5 bases). V dropped 6 bases and J dropped 9 bases, with 12 bases sitting between them. The CDR3 spans 12 residues. The germline V gene has CDR1 MNHEY and CDR2 SVGAGI. CDR3 sequence (DNA): TGTGCCAGCAGCCCACGGACTTTTGAGCAGTTCTTC. It codes for CASSPRTFEQFF.

The rearrangement uses TRBV7-3 and TRBJ2-3; 7 bases align to TRBD2. Trimming took 5 bases from V and 1 from J; bases not matched to a gene: 3. CDR3 size: 14 residues. Germline V gene sequence: CDR1 SGHTA, CDR2 FQGTGA. The CDR3 nucleotides are TGTGCCAGCAGCCGCACTAGCGGCACAGATACGCAGTATTTT. Its translation: CASSRTSGTDTQYF.

V gene TRBV9 combines with J gene TRBJ2-5; 7 bases match TRBD2. The CDR3 spans 15 residues. CDR1 and CDR2 (germline): SGDLS, YYNGEE. J gave up 1 base and V 0 bases, and 3 bases lay outside the gene matches. CDR3 nucleotide sequence: TGTGCCAGCAGCGTAGTTGGGACTACCCAAGAGACCCAGTACTTC. Its translation is CASSVVGTTQETQYF.

This chain uses TRBV29-1 with TRBJ1-1; D remains ambiguous. The CDR3 consists of 14 residues. Germline V gene data show CDR1 as SQVTM and CDR2 as ANQGSEA. V gave up 7 bases and J gave up 0 bases, with 15 bases separating them. In nucleotides, the CDR3 is TGCAGCGCAACTAGGGAACCCATGAACACTGAAGCTTTCTTT. It encodes CSATREPMNTEAFF.

This clone was found a few times. The genes are TRBV27 and TRBJ2-7; weak D call: TRBD1 (5 bases). Germline assignment: CDR1 MNHEY and CDR2 SMNVEV (reference sequence). V was cut by 2 bases and J by 8 bases, with 19 bases left in between. The CDR3 totals 15 residues. In DNA form, the CDR3 reads TGTGCCAGCAGTTTAATCCCCACGACAGCCCTACAGCAGTACTTC. It is translated as CASSLIPTTALQQYF.

The chain uses TRBV5-1 and TRBJ2-1; D possibly corresponds to TRBD2 (6 bases). The CDR3 sequence is 17 residues long. V lost 0 bases and J lost 1, with 14 bases in between. Germline V CDR1 and CDR2: SGHRS, YFSETQ. The DNA for the CDR3 is TGCGCCAGCAGCTTGGCTACGACTAGTTCTTCCTACAATGAGCAGTTCTTC. Amino acid sequence: CASSLATTSSSYNEQFF.

Sample share makes this clone medium-sized. The J gene is TRBJ2-6, the V gene TRBV6-4; TRBD1 aligns across 8 bases. The CDR3 sequence is 18 residues long. V was clipped by 0 bases and J by 0 bases; unmatched bases: 4. Germline CDR1 MRHNA, CDR2 SNTAGT. DNA for the CDR3: TGTGCCAGCAGTGACTCCAGGACAGGGCCCTCTGGGGCCAACGTCCTGACTTTC. Translation: CASSDSRTGPSGANVLTF.

A few counts support this clone. The chain has TRBV5-1 and TRBJ2-3, with 7 positions matching TRBD1. Trimming at V came to 1 base and at J to 1 base, leaving 3 bases not matched to a gene. The CDR3 is 15 residues long. Germline CDR1 reads SGHRS; CDR2 reads YFSETQ. CDR3 in amino acids: CASSLSDRGTDTQYF. DNA of the CDR3: TGCGCCAGCAGCTTGAGCGACAGGGGCACAGATACGCAGTATTTT.